This TCR beta chain stems from a study of T cell responses to AZD1222 COVID-19 vaccine. Produced via immunoSEQ multiplex PCR; TCRdb's table is partial and in-frame only. The data contain some 280,000 clones, 90% to 95% of them singletons. This TCR was recovered from an adult who received the AZD1222 COVID-19 vaccine. Here the sequenced sample was peripheral blood, taken 28 days after the second AZD1222 dose.

CDR3 nucleotides: TGTGCCAGCTCAGCAGGACTAGCGGGGGACGAGCAGTACTTC. This gives the protein CASSAGLAGDEQYF. The V call is TRBV18, the J call TRBJ2-7; 13 bases are a match to TRBD2. CDR1 and CDR2 (germline): KGHSH, LQKENI. This CDR3 is 14 amino acids long. V gave up 5 bases and J gave up 5 bases; unmatched junction bases: 3.